This passage covers 6 T cell receptor beta chains from one sample sequenced in a study of shared clonotypes between healthy human individuals. Only in-frame clones appear in the TCRdb table, and some are missing; sequencing was by immunoSEQ multiplex PCR. Of roughly 890,000 clones listed, about 91% are singletons. Terminally differentiated effector memory CD45RA+ cells were left out of the naive CD8 fraction, which was CD45RO-negative and positively selected for CCR7. Sequencing used naive CD8+ T cells sorted from blood. The source is a man aged 25-40 years in good health.

V gene TRBV6-6 combines with J gene TRBJ1-1; possible D gene TRBD1, 5 bases. The length of the CDR3 is 13 residues. The germline V gene has CDR1 MNHNY and CDR2 SVGAGI (reference sequence). Deletions cut 6 bases from V and 10 bases from J, with 18 bases between. CDR3 DNA sequence: TGTGCCAGCAGACCGGGGCAAAAGGGGCGAGCTTTCTTT. Translating it yields CASRPGQKGRAFF.

Turning to this clone: At one end, the junction sequence differs from germline, possibly due to a read error. The J gene is TRBJ2-1, the V gene TRBV7-9; TRBD2 aligns across 10 bases. This CDR3 region has 16 residues. Germline V gene data show CDR1 as SEHNR and CDR2 as FQNEAQ (reference sequence). The CDR3 loop is CASSLAVLAGYNEQFF. The CDR3 DNA sequence: TGTGCCAGCAGTTTAGCCGTACTAGCGGGGTACAATGAGCAGTTCTTC.

The V gene is TRBV7-9, the J gene TRBJ2-7, with D uncertain. Per germline, CDR1 SEHNR and CDR2 FQNEAQ (reference sequence). V lost 4 bases, J lost 5 bases, and 18 bases lay in between. CDR3 size: 15 residues. Here the CDR3 DNA reads TGTGCCAGCAGCTCCCCCGCGAGAGACGGCCACGAGCAGTACTTC. Its protein is CASSSPARDGHEQYF.

The CDR3 protein is CASSQKGQETQYF. As DNA, the CDR3 is TGTGCCAGCAGCCAGAAGGGACAAGAGACCCAGTACTTC. The chain carries TRBV7-9 and TRBJ2-5; D gene unclear. Trimming shortened V by 5 bases and J by 2 bases, and 9 bases separated the two germline ends. Germline assignment: CDR1 SEHNR and CDR2 FQNEAQ (reference sequence). The CDR3 has 13 amino acids.

This chain connects TRBV27 to TRBJ2-1; tentative D call: TRBD1 (6 bases). V lost 5 bases and J 2 bases, leaving 13 bases between the germline ends. The CDR3 totals 15 residues. From germline, CDR1 is MNHEY and CDR2 SMNVEV (reference sequence). CDR3 bases: TGTGCCAGCAGTATGGACAGTAGTCCCTACAATGAGCAGTTCTTC. Amino acid sequence: CASSMDSSPYNEQFF.

CDR3 nucleotides: TGCGCCAGCAGTCCCAATCGACAGGACCCATACGAGCAGTACTTC. Residues: CASSPNRQDPYEQYF. The rearrangement joins TRBV4-3 to TRBJ2-7, with D maybe TRBD1 (6 bases). Trimming removed 6 bases from V and 4 bases from J, with 19 bases in between. The CDR3 runs 15 residues. Looked up from germline, CDR1 is LGHNA and CDR2 is YSLEER.